Below are 26 T cell receptor beta chains sequenced from a single sample in a study of blood T cell repertoires in COVID-19. Some clones are missing from TCRdb's copy, which holds only in-frame ones; the method was immunoSEQ multiplex PCR. The data contain around 140,000 clones, around 84% of them seen just once; the ten biggest clones take up 2% to 2.5%. Sample: PBMCs or T cells enriched from blood (not recorded which). These receptors were taken from a man in his forties or fifties with acute COVID-19.

The chain couples TRBV18 to TRBJ1-1; the D is unclear. Germline V gives CDR1 KGHSH, CDR2 LQKENI. The CDR3 has 15 amino acids. The V and J ends lost 2 bases and 4 bases respectively, with 14 bases between them. The CDR3 nucleotides are TGTGCCAGCTCACCAAGAATCCCCGGGAGCACTGAAGCTTTCTTT. It codes for CASSPRIPGSTEAFF.

The rearrangement joins TRBV7-6 to TRBJ1-5; a weak D match, TRBD1 (6 bases). Germline V gene data show CDR1 as SGHVS and CDR2 as FNYEAQ. V lost 3 bases to trimming and J lost 4 bases, with 13 bases between them. The CDR3 runs 15 residues. In DNA form, the CDR3 reads TGTGCCAGCAGCTTGTCAGGGGCTACTAATCAGCCCCAGCATTTT. The encoded protein is CASSLSGATNQPQHF.

This chain uses TRBV27 with TRBJ1-5, with 10 bases lining up with TRBD1. Trimming removed 2 bases from V and 6 bases from J; junction bases left unmatched: 1. The length of the CDR3 is 14 residues. Germline lookup yields CDR1 MNHEY and CDR2 SMNVEV (reference sequence). The CDR3: CASSLRDRGQPQHF. CDR3 in DNA: TGTGCCAGCAGTTTAAGGGACAGGGGTCAGCCCCAGCATTTT.

The chain has TRBV2 and TRBJ1-1; D is undetermined. Trimming cost V 4 bases and J 3 bases, with 9 bases left between them. Germline V gives CDR1 SNHLY, CDR2 FYNNEI. The CDR3 is 13 residues long. CDR3 sequence (DNA): TGTGCCAGCAGTGTTGGGCAATACACTGAAGCTTTCTTT. This sequence encodes CASSVGQYTEAFF.

The rearrangement links TRBV3-1 (or the pseudogene TRBV3-2) to TRBJ1-3; no reliable D call. CDR3 size: 14 residues. Germline CDR1 LGHDT, CDR2 YNNKEL (reference sequence). V was pared by 1 base and J by 3 bases, with 7 bases between. The CDR3 DNA reads as TGTGCCAGCAGCCAAGGGCTAGGTGGAAACACCATATATTTT. Translated, it gives CASSQGLGGNTIYF.

This clone has just a few counts. This chain links TRBV2 with TRBJ1-2; D is undetermined. The V and J ends lost 1 base and 4 bases respectively, with 4 bases between them. Germline-derived CDR1 and CDR2 are SNHLY and FYNNEI. CDR3 length equals 12 residues. CDR3 bases: TGTGCCAGCAGTGAAGGGAGCTATGGCTACACCTTC. Protein product: CASSEGSYGYTF.

The chain uses TRBV30 and TRBJ1-2; D is perhaps TRBD1 (5 bases). The CDR3 contains 13 residues. Between the trimmed V and J ends, which lost 0 bases and 8 bases, there was a span of 13 bases. Per germline, CDR1 GTSNPN and CDR2 SVGIG (reference sequence). Here the CDR3 DNA reads TGTGCCTGGAGTGTAACGCAGGGAGGCGGCTACACCTTC. It encodes CAWSVTQGGGYTF.

The gene calls are TRBV5-1 and TRBJ1-4, with 9 bases matching TRBD1. The CDR3 loop spans 15 amino acids. The V segment lost 0 bases and the J segment 7 bases; nucleotides outside the gene matches: 4. CDR1 is SGHRS, CDR2 YFSETQ, per germline. The CDR3 reads CASSLGQGDGEKLFF. As DNA, the CDR3 is TGCGCCAGCAGCTTGGGACAGGGGGACGGTGAAAAACTGTTTTTT.

The J gene is TRBJ2-3, the V gene TRBV7-9, with 8 bases that match TRBD1. In germline, CDR1 is SEHNR, CDR2 FQNEAQ (reference sequence). Trimming at V came to 5 bases and at J to 10 bases, leaving 8 bases not matched to a gene. The CDR3 consists of 13 residues. The CDR3 sequence is CASSPQGAGAQYF. As DNA, the CDR3 is TGTGCCAGCAGCCCGCAGGGGGCCGGGGCGCAGTATTTT.

The genes are TRBV5-1 and TRBJ2-7, with TRBD1 identical over 8 bases. This CDR3 contains 13 residues. Germline assignment: CDR1 SGHRS and CDR2 YFSETQ. The J segment lost 6 bases and the V segment lost 4 bases, leaving 6 bases of the junction unmatched. CDR3 protein: CASSGGQGTEQYF. As DNA, the CDR3 is TGCGCCAGCAGCGGAGGACAGGGTACCGAGCAGTACTTC.

This sequence joins TRBV5-1 and TRBJ2-5; 11 positions agree with TRBD2. Germline CDR1 is SGHRS and CDR2 is YFSETQ. The CDR3 covers 14 residues. After removal of 5 bases from V and 7 bases from J, the junction contained 7 bases not matched to a gene. CDR3 in DNA: TGCGCCAGCAGGGGAACTAGCGGGAGAGCGACCCAGTACTTC. This sequence encodes CASRGTSGRATQYF.

The J gene is TRBJ2-3, the V gene TRBV27, with D tentatively TRBD2 (5 bases). The CDR3 covers 14 residues. Trimming pared 4 bases from V and 1 base from J, leaving 9 bases between. The germline V gene has CDR1 MNHEY and CDR2 SMNVEV (reference sequence). CDR3 sequence: CASSWGAGTDTQYF. The CDR3 DNA reads TGTGCCAGCAGTTGGGGAGCGGGCACAGATACGCAGTATTTT.

The sample holds one count of this clone. V is TRBV21-1 and J is TRBJ1-2; TRBD1 is taken as the D call from the table, unchecked against the DNA. TRBV21-1 is shown as a pseudogene. The CDR3 consists of 11 residues. The DNA for the CDR3 is TGTGCCAGGACAGGGGGCCCGGGCTACACCTTC. Its protein product is CARTGGPGYTF.

The J gene is TRBJ2-7, the V gene TRBV7-2, with 12 nucleotides matching TRBD1. The CDR3 runs to 17 residues. V was pared by 5 bases and J by 0 bases, with 8 bases of the junction left unmatched. CDR1 SGHTA and CDR2 FQGNSA come from the germline V gene. CDR3 protein: CASSPSGQGAVSYEQYF. For the CDR3, the DNA is TGTGCCAGCAGCCCATCGGGACAGGGGGCGGTCTCCTACGAGCAGTACTTC. The variable domain in full, with the rest retrieved from reference TRBV7-2 and TRBJ2-7, is GAGVSQSPSNKVTEKGKDVELRCDPISGHTALYWYRQSLGQGLEFLIYFQGNSAPDKSGLPSDRFSAERTGGSVSTLTIQRTQQEDSAVYLCASSPSGQGAVSYEQYFGPGTRLTVT.

This clone was found a few times. V is TRBV30 and J is TRBJ1-1; 9 bases are shared with TRBD1. Per germline, CDR1 GTSNPN and CDR2 SVGIG (reference sequence). V was pared by 0 bases and J by 11 bases, with 7 bases of the junction left unmatched. The length of the CDR3 is 13 residues. CDR3 coding DNA: TGTGCCTGGAGTGTAGGTACAGGGGGCCTGGCTTTCTTT. Protein sequence: CAWSVGTGGLAFF. The complete variable domain, with remaining parts taken from reference TRBV30 and TRBJ1-1, reads SQTIHQWPATLVQPVGSPLSLECTVEGTSNPNLYWYRQAAGRGLQLLFYSVGIGQISSEVPQNLSASRPQDRQFILSSKKLLLSDSGFYLCAWSVGTGGLAFFGQGTRLTVV.

This clone came up a few times. The CDR3 reads CASSPSEQDEAFF. CDR3 DNA sequence: TGTGCCAGCTCACCTTCCGAGCAGGATGAAGCTTTCTTT. This chain connects TRBV18 to TRBJ1-1; no reliable D call. The CDR3 loop spans 13 amino acids. CDR1 and CDR2 from the germline V gene are KGHSH and LQKENI. Trimming stripped 3 bases from V and 7 bases from J, with 12 bases between.

The chain carries TRBV9 and TRBJ1-2, with TRBD1 as a possible D gene (6 bases). The germline CDR1 and CDR2 sequences are SGDLS and YYNGEE. V lost 0 bases to trimming and J lost 5 bases, with 8 bases between them. The CDR3 runs 13 residues. The CDR3 sequence: CASSVERGYGYTF. CDR3 bases: TGTGCCAGCAGCGTAGAGAGGGGGTATGGCTACACCTTC. Based on the CDR3 plus reference TRBV9 and TRBJ1-2, the full variable domain is DSGVTQTPKHLITATGQRVTLRCSPRSGDLSVYWYQQSLDQGLQFLIQYYNGEERAKGNILERFSAQQFPDLHSELNLSSLELGDSALYFCASSVERGYGYTFGSGTRLTVV.

The rearrangement links TRBV5-6 to TRBJ1-5; tentative D call: TRBD1 (6 bases). CDR3 length: 16 amino acids. V lost 4 bases and J 4 bases, leaving 18 bases between the germline ends. Germline assignment: CDR1 SGHDT and CDR2 YYEEEE. CDR3 loop: CASSLSFGTKNQPQHF. The CDR3 DNA reads TGTGCCAGCAGCCTCTCCTTCGGGACAAAAAATCAGCCCCAGCATTTT.

CDR3 bases: TGTGCCAGCAGCTTGATGCTAGCGGGAGGAGCAGATACGCAGTATTTT. Protein sequence: CASSLMLAGGADTQYF. This rearrangement joins TRBV5-4 to TRBJ2-3; TRBD2 aligns across 11 bases. From germline, CDR1 is SGHNT and CDR2 YYREEE (reference sequence). Unmatched junction bases numbered 5, after V lost 1 base and J lost 4 bases. The CDR3 consists of 16 residues.

The chain carries TRBV5-1 and TRBJ2-3; D possibly corresponds to TRBD1 (5 bases). Looked up from germline, CDR1 is SGHRS and CDR2 is YFSETQ. This CDR3 has 16 amino acids. Trimming cost V 0 bases and J 3 bases, with 14 bases left between them. CDR3: CASSLVQGFKTDTQYF. The CDR3 DNA is TGCGCCAGCAGCTTGGTGCAGGGTTTCAAAACAGATACGCAGTATTTT. The full variable domain, completed using reference TRBV5-1 and TRBJ2-3, is KAGVTQTPRYLIKTRGQQVTLSCSPISGHRSVSWYQQTPGQGLQFLFEYFSETQRNKGNFPGRFSGRQFSNSRSEMNVSTLELGDSALYLCASSLVQGFKTDTQYFGPGTRLTVL.

The chain joins TRBV3-1 (or the pseudogene TRBV3-2) to TRBJ2-3; 7 bases align to TRBD2. CDR3 size: 14 residues. Germline V gives CDR1 LGHDT, CDR2 YNNKEL (reference sequence). The junction had 3 bases not matched to a gene; V was cut back by 1 base and J by 5 bases. The CDR3 here is CASSQVIAGDTQYF. In DNA form, the CDR3 reads TGTGCCAGCAGCCAAGTAATAGCGGGAGATACGCAGTATTTT.

The V gene is TRBV7-8, the J gene TRBJ1-1, with D maybe TRBD1 (5 bases). Trimming stripped 5 bases from V and 7 bases from J, with 14 bases between. CDR3 size: 13 residues. Looked up from germline, CDR1 is SGHVS and CDR2 is FQNEAQ. CDR3 sequence (DNA): TGTGCCAGCAGCCCCCGGACAACTCTTGAAGCTTTCTTT. It specifies CASSPRTTLEAFF.

This chain uses TRBV6-4 with TRBJ2-3, with D perhaps TRBD1 (6 bases). CDR3 length: 13 residues. Germline-derived CDR1 and CDR2 are MRHNA and SNTAGT. The ends were cut back, 4 bases at V and 6 bases at J, with 11 bases in the middle. CDR3 bases: TGTGCCAGCAGTGGTAACAGGGAGGATACGCAGTATTTT. Its protein is CASSGNREDTQYF.

The J gene is TRBJ2-1, the V gene TRBV3-1 (or the pseudogene TRBV3-2); TRBD2 might be the D (5 bases). Germline loops: CDR1 LGHDT, CDR2 YNNKEL (reference sequence). Trimming pared 10 bases from V and 9 bases from J, leaving 19 bases between. The CDR3 covers 13 residues. The CDR3 DNA reads as TGTGCCACCTCCGGGTGGGAGATTGGTGAGCAGTTCTTC. Its protein product is CATSGWEIGEQFF.

The chain employs TRBV27 and TRBJ2-1; 8 bases are a match to TRBD2. The CDR3 totals 16 residues. CDR1 is MNHEY and CDR2 is SMNVEV in the germline V gene (reference sequence). Unmatched junction bases numbered 15, after V lost 5 bases and J lost 9 bases. In DNA form, the CDR3 reads TGTGCCAGCAGTCCGTTCGGGTCAGCGGGAGCGGGTGAGCAGTTCTTC. It is translated as CASSPFGSAGAGEQFF.

V usage is TRBV11-1 and J usage is TRBJ2-6, with D hard to call. V shed 2 bases and J shed 3 bases, with 5 bases lying between them. Looked up from germline, CDR1 is SGHAT and CDR2 is FQDESV (reference sequence). The CDR3 has 14 residues. CDR3 sequence reads: CASSLRSGANVLTF. The CDR3 nucleotides are TGTGCCAGCAGCTTACGTAGTGGGGCCAACGTCCTGACTTTC.